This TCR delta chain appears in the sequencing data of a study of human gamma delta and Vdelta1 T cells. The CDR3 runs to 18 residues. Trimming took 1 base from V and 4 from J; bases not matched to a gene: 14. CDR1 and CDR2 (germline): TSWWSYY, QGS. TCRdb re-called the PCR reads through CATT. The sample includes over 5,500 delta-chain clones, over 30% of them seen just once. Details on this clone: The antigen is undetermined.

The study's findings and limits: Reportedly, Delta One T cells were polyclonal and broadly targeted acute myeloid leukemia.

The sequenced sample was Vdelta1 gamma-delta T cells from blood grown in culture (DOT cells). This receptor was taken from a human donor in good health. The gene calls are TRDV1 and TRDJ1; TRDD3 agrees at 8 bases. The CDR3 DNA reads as TGTGCTCTTGGGGAACCTTGTGGTGAGGGATACGGGGGCGATAAACTCATCTTT. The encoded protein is CALGEPCGEGYGGDKLIF.